This TCR beta chain was recovered during a study of blood T cell repertoires in COVID-19. TCRdb's copy holds only in-frame clones and misses some; the assay was immunoSEQ multiplex PCR. The sample has 200,000 to 250,000 clones; 84% are singletons. V lost 6 bases to trimming and J lost 8 bases; unmatched junction nucleotides: 4. The germline CDR1 and CDR2 sequences are MNHEY and SVGAGI. CDR3 size: 13 residues. Input material: peripheral blood. V is TRBV6-5 and J is TRBJ1-3; TRBD1 matches 10 bases. This sequence originates from a man aged 25 to 45 with active or convalescent COVID-19. The DNA of the CDR3 is TGTGCCAGCAGGCGGGACAGGGGCCACACCATATATTTT. Protein product: CASRRDRGHTIYF.